Sequencing of this T cell receptor beta chain was carried out in a study of cytomegalovirus exposure and HLA in healthy donors. General study findings and limits: TCR beta chains numbering more than 150 were designated cytomegalovirus-associated.

The CDR3 is 15 amino acids. Unmatched junction bases numbered 13, after V lost 5 bases and J lost 10 bases. The germline CDR1 and CDR2 sequences are MNHNS and SASEGT. A multiplex PCR was run with 60 Vbeta primers and 13 Jbeta primers. Libraries were prepared by immunoSEQ multiplex PCR; TCRdb keeps only in-frame clonotypes and omits some of them. The sample holds around 99,000 clones; 73% are singletons and the top ten take 6.5% to 8.5%. This clone has a handful of counts. Its antigen remains unknown. V is TRBV6-1 and J is TRBJ2-3; 9 nucleotides agree with TRBD2. This sequence was found in a man aged 30-40 years in good health and CMV-seronegative. The sequencing sample was made of PBMCs. The CDR3 region is CASSKLAGEMWPQYF. In DNA, the CDR3 is TGTGCCAGCAGTAAATTAGCGGGAGAAATGTGGCCGCAGTATTTT.